This TCR beta chain was sequenced in a study of blood T cell repertoires in COVID-19. Clones were read by immunoSEQ multiplex PCR, and TCRdb kept only the in-frame ones, dropping some. The sample records 70,000 or so clones, 70% to 75% being singletons. CDR3 length equals 13 residues. Germline CDR1 and CDR2: SGHTA and FQGNSA. V was trimmed by 5 bases and J by 5 bases, leaving 10 bases between them. The sample consisted of peripheral blood. This TCR derives from a woman in her sixties or seventies with acute or convalescent COVID-19. This rearrangement joins TRBV7-2 to TRBJ1-5; D remains ambiguous. The CDR3 nucleotides are TGTGCCAGCAGCCCCCAGGTGGATCAGCCCCAGCATTTT. Protein product: CASSPQVDQPQHF.